This is a list of T cell receptor beta chains from one sample in a study of blood T cell repertoires in COVID-19. Assay used: immunoSEQ multiplex PCR; TCRdb lists only in-frame clones, some missing. Seen here are about 73,000 clones, roughly nine tenths observed once, and the top ten hold about 9.1%. The sequenced sample consisted of peripheral blood. These receptors all come from a man older than 75 with acute or convalescent COVID-19. Each CDR3 is given with its conserved first and last residue.

v_gene: TRBV19
CDR3aa: CASSIATRPEAFF

v_gene: TRBV5-1
CDR3aa: CASSTGTGYGTDTQYF

v_gene: TRBV6-5
CDR3aa: CASRAGTGVNEQFF

v_gene: TRBV6-1
CDR3aa: CASSEWTSGSQNEQYF

v_gene: TRBV12-5
CDR3aa: CASGLAGSGNTIYF

v_gene: TRBV2
CDR3aa: CASSVGTDTQYF

v_gene: TRBV11-2
CDR3aa: CASNNNAEQYF

v_gene: TRBV19
CDR3aa: CASSMGGTGGSNQPQHF

v_gene: TRBV27
CDR3aa: CASSMDTSVYNSPLHF

v_gene: TRBV3-1/TRBV3-2
CDR3aa: CASSQELMVEAFF

v_gene: TRBV5-1
CDR3aa: CASSSGLAGGEQFF

v_gene: TRBV27
CDR3aa: CASSSATGIQETQYF

v_gene: TRBV5-5
CDR3aa: CASSSTGVYAGNTIYF

v_gene: TRBV2
CDR3aa: CASRYTGGVTNEKLFF

v_gene: TRBV19
CDR3aa: CASEDIASTDTQYF

v_gene: TRBV5-8
CDR3aa: CASSLQGYTQYF

v_gene: TRBV7-2
CDR3aa: CASSLGSSGYNEQFF

v_gene: TRBV6-4
CDR3aa: CASSVEGGDTEAFF

v_gene: TRBV3-1/TRBV3-2
CDR3aa: CASSQETVMNTEAFF

v_gene: TRBV7-3
CDR3aa: CASSQWTAVSYNSPLHF

v_gene: TRBV5-4
CDR3aa: CASSFDNSTLNYGYTF

v_gene: TRBV6-5
CDR3aa: CASMPGGRLDGYTF

v_gene: TRBV5-6
CDR3aa: CASSFRTGMVSEQYF

v_gene: TRBV14
CDR3aa: CASSRDLNTEAFF

v_gene: TRBV29-1
CDR3aa: CSVVQGGETQYF

v_gene: TRBV9
CDR3aa: CASSLRAGGPGGGEQFF

v_gene: TRBV30
CDR3aa: CAWSTDRYGYTF

v_gene: TRBV10-1
CDR3aa: CASSESTATGELFF

v_gene: TRBV7-9
CDR3aa: CASSLAPGEAFF

v_gene: TRBV29-1
CDR3aa: CSVAQGATGELFF

v_gene: TRBV5-8
CDR3aa: CASRGQDRYYEQFF

v_gene: TRBV5-4
CDR3aa: CASSPRAGRRSTDTQYF

v_gene: TRBV2
CDR3aa: CASLKETQYF

v_gene: TRBV7-8
CDR3aa: CASSLTNQPQHF

v_gene: TRBV5-6
CDR3aa: CASSPTANSPLHF

v_gene: TRBV5-1
CDR3aa: CASSLRSPSGNTGELFF

v_gene: TRBV4-1
CDR3aa: CASSQDPAGFNEKLFF

v_gene: TRBV10-2
CDR3aa: CATARLAGYNEQFF

v_gene: TRBV25-1
CDR3aa: CASSRLTASGRNEQYF

v_gene: TRBV7-2
CDR3aa: CASSADTTNYGYTF